The clone carrying this T cell receptor (beta chain) showed up just a few times. Its specificity is unknown. The CDR3 sequence is 15 residues long. Germline V lookup: CDR1 SGHAT, CDR2 FQNNGV. The V end lost 4 bases, the J end lost 2 bases, and 12 bases lay between the germline ends. The cDNA 3' end received a ligated oligonucleotide with a UMI. The first PCR ran roughly 4 cycles with an equimolar RC1.1 and RC1.2 beta primer mix. TCRdb ran MiXCR on the UMI-ligation and nested PCR reads and lists one entry per CDR3 protein. The sample yields about 53,000 distinct CDR3 sequences, about 12% seen once. This specimen belongs to a study of quantifying T cell responses using KT2 cells. Background on the study: RNA was reverse transcribed with TCR alpha and beta constant-region primers. The study, taken as a whole, reports: KT2 sequences were detected down to about one KT2 cell per 100,000 PBMC.

The sequencing input was PBMCs spiked with cells of the T cell clone KT2. V is TRBV11-2 and J is TRBJ1-3; D is possibly TRBD1 (5 bases). The TCR comes from a human donor. The CDR3 loop reads CASSYPGSAGNTIYF. DNA of the CDR3: TGTGCCAGCAGCTATCCAGGGTCAGCTGGAAACACCATATATTTT.